The 8 T cell receptor beta chains listed next were all sequenced from one sample in a study of radiation and T cells in renal cell carcinoma. Sequenced by immunoSEQ multiplex PCR; TCRdb stores in-frame clones only, minus some. Of 150,000 to 200,000 clones in the sample, about 88% were seen once. Time point indicated: blood 4 weeks post-SBRT, at nephrectomy. Treatment given: 15 Gy SBRT to primary tumor, nephrectomy 4 weeks later. The source was blood, collected from a patient whose treatment included radiotherapy and nephrectomy. The receptors here all came from a woman aged 45-65 years with renal cell carcinoma.

This clone was detected only once. V usage is TRBV7-3 and J usage is TRBJ2-7; no definite D call. This CDR3 has 15 amino acids. The V and J ends lost 0 bases and 3 bases respectively, with 12 bases between them. Per germline, CDR1 SGHTA and CDR2 FQGTGA. The CDR3 region has the DNA TGTGCCAGCAGCTTAACGGTTGTGGGATACTACGAGCAGTACTTC. This encodes CASSLTVVGYYEQYF. Combining the CDR3 with reference TRBV7-3 and TRBJ2-7 gives the whole variable domain GAGVSQTPSNKVTEKGKYVELRCDPISGHTALYWYRQSLGQGPEFLIYFQGTGAADDSGLPNDRFFAVRPEGSVSTLKIQRTERGDSAVYLCASSLTVVGYYEQYFGPGTRLTVT.

The chain links TRBV18 to TRBJ2-3; 7 positions agree with TRBD1. With 3 bases clipped from V and 11 bases from J, the junction kept 2 bases outside the gene matches. The V gene's germline CDR1 is KGHSH and CDR2 LQKENI. This CDR3 comprises 11 residues. CDR3 DNA sequence: TGTGCCAGCTCACCGTCAGGGGGGCAGTATTTT. Translation: CASSPSGGQYF.

The rearrangement joins TRBV19 to TRBJ1-1, with 11 bases matching TRBD1. The length of the CDR3 is 15 residues. The germline gives CDR1 LNHDA, CDR2 SQIVND (reference sequence). V shed 6 bases, J shed 5 bases, and the junction held 8 bases outside the gene matches. CDR3 sequence: CASRDRGLSGTEAFF. CDR3 DNA sequence: TGTGCCAGTAGGGACAGGGGGCTAAGTGGTACTGAAGCTTTCTTT.

The chain couples TRBV2 to TRBJ1-5; D possibly corresponds to TRBD1 (6 bases). The CDR3 has 14 residues. V lost 2 bases to trimming and J lost 6 bases, with 11 bases between them. Germline V CDR1 and CDR2: SNHLY, FYNNEI. This CDR3 reads CASSESRGSQPQHF. In DNA form, the CDR3 reads TGTGCCAGCAGTGAAAGCAGGGGCAGTCAGCCCCAGCATTTT.

The chain has TRBV14 and TRBJ2-7, with no clear D. V was trimmed by 5 bases and J by 0 bases, leaving 11 bases between them. CDR1 SGHDN and CDR2 FVKESK come from the germline V gene. This CDR3 has 14 amino acids. CDR3: CASSEYRSSYEQYF. The CDR3 coding sequence is TGTGCCAGCAGCGAGTATCGGAGCTCCTACGAGCAGTACTTC.

The count of this clone is one. The chain combines TRBV5-4 with TRBJ2-1, with D perhaps matching TRBD2 (5 bases). Germline V CDR1 and CDR2: SGHNT, YYREEE (reference sequence). CDR3 length equals 14 residues. The V end was cut by 0 bases, the J end by 8 bases, with 12 bases between. This CDR3 reads CASSLENYGDEQFF. The CDR3 DNA reads as TGTGCCAGCAGCTTGGAAAACTACGGGGATGAGCAGTTCTTC.

This clone was counted once. The rearrangement joins TRBV9 to TRBJ2-2; TRBD2 matches at 7 bases. CDR3 length equals 16 residues. Germline V gene lookup returns CDR1 SGDLS and CDR2 YYNGEE. V lost 2 bases to trimming and J lost 3 bases; unmatched junction nucleotides: 7. CDR3 region: CASSVHIGGDTGELFF. CDR3 nucleotide sequence: TGTGCCAGCAGCGTTCATATTGGGGGGGACACCGGGGAGCTGTTTTTT. Complete variable domain (other parts from reference TRBV9 and TRBJ2-2): DSGVTQTPKHLITATGQRVTLRCSPRSGDLSVYWYQQSLDQGLQFLIQYYNGEERAKGNILERFSAQQFPDLHSELNLSSLELGDSALYFCASSVHIGGDTGELFFGEGSRLTVL.

The genes are TRBV6-1 and TRBJ2-1; TRBD1 matches at 7 bases. There are 15 residues in the CDR3. The germline V gene encodes CDR1 MNHNS and CDR2 SASEGT. Germline trimming cut 5 bases from V and 5 bases from J; bases unmatched to any gene: 9. The CDR3 loop is CASSLHWGTDNEQFF. The CDR3 region has the DNA TGTGCCAGCAGTCTTCACTGGGGGACAGACAATGAGCAGTTCTTC.